These T cell receptor beta chains were read from a single sample in a study of beta chain features in type 1 diabetes. Assay: immunoSEQ multiplex PCR; the TCRdb copy retains only in-frame clones and omits some. Counted here are over 120,000 clones, less than 15% occurring once; the ten biggest clones make up less than 1.5%. Sequenced sample: central memory CD4+ T cells from blood. The receptor set was obtained from a man younger than 35 with type 1 diabetes. CDR3s include the opening cysteine and the closing phenylalanine or tryptophan. The order of the fields is D gene, CDR3 length, J gene, V gene, clone size, CDR3 protein, CDR3 DNA. The D gene is left open where the match is weak. A row's size may be missing; if present it is once, few, many or a size class.

>-|15|TRBJ1-1|TRBV28|few
CAANRGNRVNTEAFF
TGTGCCGCGAATCGGGGGAACAGGGTGAACACTGAAGCTTTCTTT
>-|15|TRBJ2-2|TRBV29-1|-
CSGLMGAGKAGELFF
TGCAGCGGGTTAATGGGGGCTGGGAAAGCCGGGGAGCTGTTTTTT
>TRBD2|15|TRBJ2-6|TRBV10-3|few
CAITPGGTGANVLTF
TGTGCCATCACCCCCGGGGGGACTGGGGCCAACGTCCTGACTTTC
>-|14|TRBJ2-6|TRBV6-1|few
CASSRLSGANVLTF
TGTGCCAGCAGTAGGCTCTCTGGGGCCAACGTCCTGACTTTC
>TRBD1|14|TRBJ1-1|TRBV5-1|-
CASSRTGGDTEAFF
TGCGCCAGCAGCCGGACAGGGGGCGACACTGAAGCTTTCTTT
>TRBD2|18|TRBJ2-5|TRBV12-5|few
CASGSGLAGGQYQETQYF
TGTGCTAGTGGTTCCGGACTAGCGGGGGGACAGTACCAAGAGACCCAGTACTTC
>-|18|TRBJ2-3|TRBV2|few
CASSGIGSTGISTDTQYF
TGTGCCAGCAGTGGGATAGGATCGACAGGCATCTCCACAGATACGCAGTATTTT
>TRBD2|18|TRBJ2-2|TRBV11-2|-
CASSSHSPLAGATGELFF
TGTGCCAGCAGCTCACACTCACCCCTAGCGGGAGCGACCGGGGAGCTGTTTTTT
>-|14|TRBJ2-5|TRBV6-1|few
CASTQTVYQETQYF
TGTGCCAGCACTCAAACCGTCTATCAAGAGACCCAGTACTTC
>-|13|TRBJ1-4|TRBV7-9|few
CASTSTLNEKLFF
TGTGCCAGCACCTCGACCCTTAATGAAAAACTGTTTTTT
>TRBD2|14|TRBJ2-5|TRBV7-2|-
CASSLESGEETQYF
TGTGCCAGCAGCTTAGAAAGCGGGGAAGAGACCCAGTACTTC
>-|11|TRBJ1-4|TRBV20-1|-
CSASYGEKLFF
TGCAGTGCTTCTTACGGGGAAAAACTGTTTTTT
>-|14|TRBJ2-2|TRBV18|few
CASSKDSPTGELFF
TGTGCCAGCTCAAAGGACAGCCCAACCGGGGAGCTGTTTTTT
>TRBD1|17|TRBJ1-5|TRBV6-1|-
CASSGQGWGYSNQPQHF
TGTGCCAGCAGTGGACAGGGATGGGGCTATAGCAATCAGCCCCAGCATTTT
>TRBD2|15|TRBJ2-1|TRBV7-6|-
CASSLGAASGDEQFF
TGTGCCAGCAGCTTGGGTGCGGCTAGCGGGGATGAGCAGTTCTTC
>TRBD2|14|TRBJ2-1|TRBV30|-
CAWNLLSGDDEQFF
TGTGCCTGGAACCTCCTTAGCGGGGACGATGAGCAGTTCTTC
>-|14|TRBJ2-2|TRBV7-2|-
CASSQLRSTGELFF
TGTGCCAGCAGCCAGCTTCGCAGCACCGGGGAGCTGTTTTTT
>-|12|TRBJ2-3|TRBV30|-
CAWSNSGDTQYF
TGTGCCTGGAGTAACTCAGGGGATACGCAGTATTTT
>-|17|TRBJ2-1|TRBV7-9|many
CASSLGRGTILYNEQFF
TGTGCCAGCAGCCTAGGAAGGGGGACCATTCTCTACAATGAGCAGTTCTTC
>-|13|TRBJ1-6|TRBV2|-
CASSEFAASPLHF
TGTGCCAGCAGTGAATTTGCGGCCTCACCCCTCCACTTT
>TRBD2|13|TRBJ2-5|TRBV7-9|few
CASSFTSVETQYF
TGTGCCAGCAGCTTCACTAGCGTTGAGACCCAGTACTTC
>-|13|TRBJ2-5|TRBV6-1|-
CASSEVHQETQYF
TGTGCCAGCAGTGAGGTACATCAAGAGACCCAGTACTTC
>-|13|TRBJ1-6|TRBV29-1|few
CSVSLTSDSPLHF
TGCAGCGTTAGTCTGACTTCGGATTCACCCCTCCACTTT
>TRBD1|18|TRBJ1-3|TRBV9|-
CASSGGQGLSRTGNTIYF
TGTGCCAGCAGCGGAGGACAGGGACTCTCAAGGACGGGAAACACCATATATTTT